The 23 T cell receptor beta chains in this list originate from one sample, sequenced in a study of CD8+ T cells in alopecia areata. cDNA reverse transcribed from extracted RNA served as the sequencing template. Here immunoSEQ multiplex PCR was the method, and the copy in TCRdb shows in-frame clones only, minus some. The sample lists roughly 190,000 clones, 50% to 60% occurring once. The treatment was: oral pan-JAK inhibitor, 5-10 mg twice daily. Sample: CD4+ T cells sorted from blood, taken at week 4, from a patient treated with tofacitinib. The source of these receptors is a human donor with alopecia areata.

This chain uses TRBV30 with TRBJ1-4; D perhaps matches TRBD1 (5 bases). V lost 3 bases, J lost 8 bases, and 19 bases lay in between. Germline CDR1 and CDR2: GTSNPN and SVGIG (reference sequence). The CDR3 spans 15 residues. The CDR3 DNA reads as TGTGCCTGGAGATCGTACGCGGCAGGGTACGAAAAACTGTTTTTT. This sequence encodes CAWRSYAAGYEKLFF. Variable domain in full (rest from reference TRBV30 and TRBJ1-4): SQTIHQWPATLVQPVGSPLSLECTVEGTSNPNLYWYRQAAGRGLQLLFYSVGIGQISSEVPQNLSASRPQDRQFILSSKKLLLSDSGFYLCAWRSYAAGYEKLFFGSGTQLSVL.

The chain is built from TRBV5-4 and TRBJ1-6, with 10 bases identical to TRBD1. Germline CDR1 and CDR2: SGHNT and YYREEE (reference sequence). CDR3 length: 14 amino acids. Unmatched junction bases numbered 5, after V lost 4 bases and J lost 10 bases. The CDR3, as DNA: TGTGCCAGCAGCGTGGGACAGGGGCGGTCACCCCTCCACTTT. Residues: CASSVGQGRSPLHF.

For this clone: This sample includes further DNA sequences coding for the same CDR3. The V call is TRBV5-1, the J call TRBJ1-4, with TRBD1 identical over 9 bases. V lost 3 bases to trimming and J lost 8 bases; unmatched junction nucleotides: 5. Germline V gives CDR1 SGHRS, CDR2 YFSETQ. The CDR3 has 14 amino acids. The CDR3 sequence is CASSSGQGREKLFF. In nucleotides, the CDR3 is TGCGCCAGCAGCTCGGGACAGGGCCGAGAAAAACTGTTTTTT.

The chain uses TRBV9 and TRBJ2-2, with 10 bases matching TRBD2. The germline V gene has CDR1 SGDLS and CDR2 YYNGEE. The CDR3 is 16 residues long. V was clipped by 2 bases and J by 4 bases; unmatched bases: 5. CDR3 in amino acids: CASSVGTSEVTGELFF. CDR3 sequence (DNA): TGTGCCAGCAGCGTCGGGACTAGCGAGGTCACCGGGGAGCTGTTTTTT. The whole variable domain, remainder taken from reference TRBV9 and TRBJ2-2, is DSGVTQTPKHLITATGQRVTLRCSPRSGDLSVYWYQQSLDQGLQFLIQYYNGEERAKGNILERFSAQQFPDLHSELNLSSLELGDSALYFCASSVGTSEVTGELFFGEGSRLTVL.

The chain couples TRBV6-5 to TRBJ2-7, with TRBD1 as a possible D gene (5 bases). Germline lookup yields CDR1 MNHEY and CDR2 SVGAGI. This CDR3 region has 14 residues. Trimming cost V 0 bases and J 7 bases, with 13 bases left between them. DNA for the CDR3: TGTGCCAGCAGTTACTCGCCATCGACAGCAGAGCAGTACTTC. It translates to CASSYSPSTAEQYF.

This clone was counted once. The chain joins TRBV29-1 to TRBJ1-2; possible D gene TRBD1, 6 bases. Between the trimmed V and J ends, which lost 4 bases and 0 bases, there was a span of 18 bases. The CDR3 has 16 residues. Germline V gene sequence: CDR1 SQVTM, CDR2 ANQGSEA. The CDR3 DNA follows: TGCAGCGTTGCCTTCCGAGGGGGTGGGCCTAACTATGGCTACACCTTC. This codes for CSVAFRGGGPNYGYTF.

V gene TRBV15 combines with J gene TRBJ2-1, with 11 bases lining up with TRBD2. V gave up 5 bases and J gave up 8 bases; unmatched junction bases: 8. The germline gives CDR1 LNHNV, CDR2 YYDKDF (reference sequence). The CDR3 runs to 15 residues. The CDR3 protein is CATSSGTSGADEQFF. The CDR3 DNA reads TGTGCCACCAGCTCTGGGACTAGCGGTGCTGATGAGCAGTTCTTC.

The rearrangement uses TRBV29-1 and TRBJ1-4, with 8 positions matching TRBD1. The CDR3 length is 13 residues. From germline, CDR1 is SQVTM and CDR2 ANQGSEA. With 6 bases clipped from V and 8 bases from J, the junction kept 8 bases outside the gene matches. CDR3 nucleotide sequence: TGCAGCGTCGACAGGGGCAGGGACGAAAAACTGTTTTTT. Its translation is CSVDRGRDEKLFF.

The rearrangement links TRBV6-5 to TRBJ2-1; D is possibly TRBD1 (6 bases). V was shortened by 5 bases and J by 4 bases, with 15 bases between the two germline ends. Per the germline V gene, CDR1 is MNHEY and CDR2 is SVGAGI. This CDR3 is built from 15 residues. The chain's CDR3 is CASSRQAADYNEQFF. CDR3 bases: TGTGCCAGCAGTAGACAGGCCGCAGATTACAATGAGCAGTTCTTC.

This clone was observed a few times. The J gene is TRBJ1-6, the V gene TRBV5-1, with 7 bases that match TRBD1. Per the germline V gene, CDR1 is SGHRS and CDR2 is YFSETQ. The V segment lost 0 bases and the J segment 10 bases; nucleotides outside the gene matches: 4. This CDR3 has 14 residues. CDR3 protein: CASSLGDRLSPLHF. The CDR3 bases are TGCGCCAGCAGCTTGGGGGACAGATTATCACCCCTCCACTTT.

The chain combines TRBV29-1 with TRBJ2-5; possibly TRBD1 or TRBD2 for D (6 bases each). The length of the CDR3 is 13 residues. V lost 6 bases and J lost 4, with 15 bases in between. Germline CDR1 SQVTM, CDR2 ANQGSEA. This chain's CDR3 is CSVAVRGAETQYF. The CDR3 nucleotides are TGCAGCGTGGCAGTGAGGGGGGCAGAGACCCAGTACTTC.

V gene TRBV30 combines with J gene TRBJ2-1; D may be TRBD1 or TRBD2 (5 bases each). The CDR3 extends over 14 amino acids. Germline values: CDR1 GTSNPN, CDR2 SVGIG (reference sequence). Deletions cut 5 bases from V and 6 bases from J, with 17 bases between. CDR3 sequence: CAWGTARSSNEQFF. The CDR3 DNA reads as TGTGCCTGGGGGACCGCAAGATCAAGCAATGAGCAGTTCTTC.

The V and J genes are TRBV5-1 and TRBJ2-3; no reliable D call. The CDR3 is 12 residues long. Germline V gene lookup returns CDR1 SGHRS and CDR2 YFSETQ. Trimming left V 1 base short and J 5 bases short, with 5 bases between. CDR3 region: CASSLYGDTQYF. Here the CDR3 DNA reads TGCGCCAGCAGCTTGTACGGAGATACGCAGTATTTT.

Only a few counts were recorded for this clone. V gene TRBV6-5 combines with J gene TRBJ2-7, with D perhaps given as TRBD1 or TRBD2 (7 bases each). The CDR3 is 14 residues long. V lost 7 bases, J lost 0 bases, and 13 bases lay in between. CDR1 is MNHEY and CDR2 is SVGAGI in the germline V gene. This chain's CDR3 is CASNQGEGSYEQYF. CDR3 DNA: TGTGCCAGCAACCAGGGGGAGGGCTCCTACGAGCAGTACTTC.

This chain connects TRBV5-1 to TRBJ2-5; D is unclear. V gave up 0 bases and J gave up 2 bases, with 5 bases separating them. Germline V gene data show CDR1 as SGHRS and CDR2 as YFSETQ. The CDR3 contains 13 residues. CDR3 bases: TGCGCCAGCAGCTTGGACACGCAAGAGACCCAGTACTTC. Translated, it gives CASSLDTQETQYF.

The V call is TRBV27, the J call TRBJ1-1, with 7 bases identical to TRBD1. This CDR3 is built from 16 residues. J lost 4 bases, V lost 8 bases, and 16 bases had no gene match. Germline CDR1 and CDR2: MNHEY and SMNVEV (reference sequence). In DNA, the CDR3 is TGTGCCAGCGGGACCTGGGGTAATACAGGGGCCACTGAAGCTTTCTTT. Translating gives CASGTWGNTGATEAFF.

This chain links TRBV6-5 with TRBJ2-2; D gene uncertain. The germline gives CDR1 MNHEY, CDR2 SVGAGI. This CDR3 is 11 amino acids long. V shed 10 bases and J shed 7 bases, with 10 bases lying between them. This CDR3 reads CATPRHGELFF. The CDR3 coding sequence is TGTGCCACCCCCCGGCACGGGGAGCTGTTTTTT.

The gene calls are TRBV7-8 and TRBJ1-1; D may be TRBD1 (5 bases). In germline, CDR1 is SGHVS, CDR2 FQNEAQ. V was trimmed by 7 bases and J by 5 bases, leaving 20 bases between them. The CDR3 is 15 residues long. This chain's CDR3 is CASTFEPGSNTEAFF. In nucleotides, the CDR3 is TGTGCCAGCACCTTCGAGCCAGGGAGTAATACTGAAGCTTTCTTT.

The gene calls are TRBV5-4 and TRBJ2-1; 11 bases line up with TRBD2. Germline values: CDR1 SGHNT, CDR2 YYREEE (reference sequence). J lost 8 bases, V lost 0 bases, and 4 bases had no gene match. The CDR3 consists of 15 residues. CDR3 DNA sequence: TGTGCCAGCAGCTTGGTACTAGCGGGGGTTCATGAGCAGTTCTTC. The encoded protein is CASSLVLAGVHEQFF.

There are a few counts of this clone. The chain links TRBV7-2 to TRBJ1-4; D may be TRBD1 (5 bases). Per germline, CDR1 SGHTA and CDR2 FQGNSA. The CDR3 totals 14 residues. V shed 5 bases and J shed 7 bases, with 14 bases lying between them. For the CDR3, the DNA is TGTGCCAGCAGCGCAGGGAGGGCGCGTGAAAAACTGTTTTTT. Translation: CASSAGRAREKLFF.

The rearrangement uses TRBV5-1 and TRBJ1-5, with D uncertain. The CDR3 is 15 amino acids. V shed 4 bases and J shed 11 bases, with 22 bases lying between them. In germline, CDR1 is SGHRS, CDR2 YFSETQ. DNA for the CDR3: TGCGCCAGCAGCGTAGACCGTTACCAAAGGAAGGCCCAGCATTTT. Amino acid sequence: CASSVDRYQRKAQHF.

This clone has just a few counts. The CDR3 bases are TGTGCCAGCTCCGGGACTAGCGGGGGCAGCTCTGGGGCCAACGTCCTGACTTTC. This translates into CASSGTSGGSSGANVLTF. The chain joins TRBV18 to TRBJ2-6; TRBD2 matches 14 bases. The CDR3 consists of 18 residues. The trim removed 6 bases at V and 0 bases at J, leaving 4 bases unmatched. Germline CDR1 and CDR2: KGHSH and LQKENI.

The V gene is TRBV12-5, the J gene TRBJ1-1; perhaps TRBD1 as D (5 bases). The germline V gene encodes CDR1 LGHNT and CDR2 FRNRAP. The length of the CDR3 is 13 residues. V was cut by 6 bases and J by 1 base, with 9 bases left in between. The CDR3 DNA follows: TGTGCTAGTGGAAAGACAGCGAACACTGAAGCTTTCTTT. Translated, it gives CASGKTANTEAFF.